This T cell receptor beta chain appears in the sequencing data of a study of blood T cell repertoires in COVID-19. About the study: Acute and convalescent COVID-19 specimens originated in the United States, Italy and Spain. Sources were T cells, B-cell-depleted T cells, or PBMCs; the material itself was cDNA or gDNA.

The V end was cut by 1 base, the J end by 4 bases, with 10 bases between. In germline, CDR1 is SGHDN, CDR2 FVKESK. There are 14 residues in the CDR3. Per the authors' pipeline: Reference gene primer amplification in the assay estimated nucleated cell counts. Sequencing was performed with immunoSEQ multiplex PCR; in TCRdb, only in-frame clones are kept and a portion is missing. The V and J calls and clone size come from that table; D and trimming were worked out from the DNA. This sample carries 95,000 to 150,000 clones, approximately 85% of them seen once, and the ten largest clones take roughly 4.9%.

The source material was peripheral blood. This sequence originates from a human donor in a cohort sampled during active COVID-19. J is TRBJ1-2 and V is TRBV14; D perhaps matches TRBD1 (6 bases). CDR3 DNA sequence: TGTGCCAGCAGCCAAGGACAGGTACTCTATGGCTACACCTTC. Its protein product is CASSQGQVLYGYTF.